What follows describes a single T cell receptor (beta chain). The source of the sample is a study of blood T cell repertoires in COVID-19. Whole-study context: Sites in the United States, Italy and Spain provided acute and convalescent COVID-19 samples. Sources were T cells, B-cell-depleted T cells, or PBMCs; the material itself was cDNA or gDNA.

Sequencing used immunoSEQ multiplex PCR; TCRdb keeps in-frame clones, though not all of them. The sample lists 45,000 to 70,000 clones, around 80% occurring once. The CDR3 has 15 amino acids. From germline, CDR1 is MNHEY and CDR2 SMNVEV (reference sequence). V was clipped by 6 bases and J by 3 bases; unmatched bases: 7. The chain couples TRBV27 to TRBJ2-7, with 11 bases aligning to TRBD1. This TCR was sampled from a woman of 80 years or more with acute or convalescent COVID-19. The sequencing input was peripheral blood. This CDR3 reads CASSYTGTGGYEQYF. In DNA, the CDR3 is TGTGCCAGCAGCTACACCGGGACAGGGGGCTACGAGCAGTACTTC.